The present T cell receptor (beta chain) was sequenced within a study of Graves' ophthalmopathy and Graves' hyperthyroidism. The V segment lost 4 bases and the J segment 9 bases; nucleotides outside the gene matches: 9. The CDR3 consists of 14 residues. Transcripts of RNA were the source for amplifying TCR beta CDR3 regions. RT-PCR with HTBI primers came first, then second-round multiplex PCR. TCRdb re-analysed the multiplex PCR reads in MiXCR, keeping a single row per CDR3 protein. The sample includes about 410,000 distinct CDR3 sequences, about 18% of them seen just once. This TCR derives from a woman aged 18-29 years with Graves' ophthalmopathy. The chain carries TRBV12-3 or TRBV12-4 and TRBJ1-5; TRBD1 matches 7 bases. Sequencing used peripheral blood. The chain's CDR3 is CASSYKQGYRPQHF. DNA of the CDR3: TGTGCCAGCAGTTATAAACAGGGGTATCGGCCCCAGCATTTT.